The 6 T cell receptor beta chains presented below share a single source sample, sequenced in a study of cytomegalovirus exposure and HLA in healthy donors. PCR employed 60 Vbeta and 13 Jbeta primers. The assay was immunoSEQ multiplex PCR, and TCRdb's table has in-frame clones only and misses some. Here the sample spans some 130,000 clones, almost 80% being singletons. Sequences were obtained from PBMCs. These receptor sequences come from a young man in good health and CMV-seronegative.

The chain joins TRBV5-1 to TRBJ2-1, with D perhaps matching TRBD1 (6 bases). The CDR3 loop spans 15 amino acids. Germline V gene data show CDR1 as SGHRS and CDR2 as YFSETQ. Trimming removed 5 bases from V and 3 bases from J, with 15 bases in between. CDR3 DNA: TGCGCCAGCAGGGGGACATCGGCTAGCTACAATGAGCAGTTCTTC. Amino acids: CASRGTSASYNEQFF.

CDR3 in amino acids: CASSLGVGLGEQYF. The CDR3 coding sequence is TGTGCCAGCAGCTTAGGGGTCGGCCTCGGGGAGCAGTACTTC. The J gene is TRBJ2-7, the V gene TRBV7-9; D is undetermined. CDR1 is SEHNR and CDR2 is FQNEAQ in the germline V gene (reference sequence). The CDR3 covers 14 residues. V was clipped by 1 base and J by 7 bases, with 14 bases between them.

This chain links TRBV30 with TRBJ2-3; 10 bases agree with TRBD2. Germline V gives CDR1 GTSNPN, CDR2 SVGIG (reference sequence). The CDR3 runs 14 residues. J was trimmed by 6 bases and V by 7 bases; bases with no gene match: 10. CDR3 loop: CAFTLAGEGDTQYF. The CDR3 DNA follows: TGTGCCTTTACTCTAGCGGGGGAGGGGGATACGCAGTATTTT.

The chain carries TRBV4-2 and TRBJ1-4, with unresolved D. The CDR3 runs 15 residues. Per germline, CDR1 LGHNA and CDR2 YNFKEQ. Trimming pared 4 bases from V and 3 bases from J, leaving 12 bases between. This CDR3 reads CASSRKGGPNEKLFF. The CDR3 DNA is TGTGCCAGCAGCCGGAAGGGAGGGCCTAATGAAAAACTGTTTTTT.

The gene calls are TRBV4-3 and TRBJ2-2, with 7 bases fitting TRBD2. CDR3 length equals 15 residues. The ends lost 4 bases at V and 1 base at J; junction bases unmatched: 3. In germline, CDR1 is LGHNA, CDR2 YSLEER. CDR3 region: CASSRGGLNTGELFF. The CDR3 DNA sequence: TGCGCCAGCAGCCGGGGGGGACTGAACACCGGGGAGCTGTTTTTT.

The CDR3 loop is CASSIPGTEAFF. CDR3 nucleotides: TGTGCCAGTAGTATCCCGGGCACTGAAGCTTTCTTT. V gene TRBV19 combines with J gene TRBJ1-1; no clear D. V was trimmed by 3 bases and J by 4 bases, leaving 6 bases between them. Germline CDR1 reads LNHDA; CDR2 reads SQIVND (reference sequence). The CDR3 runs 12 residues.